This T cell receptor (beta chain) was obtained from a study of shared clonotypes between healthy human individuals. The donors, all of them Caucasian adults, lived in Nashville, Tennessee. For every subset, genomic DNA was evenly distributed across several immunoSEQ plates. Method: immunoSEQ multiplex PCR; TCRdb's copy keeps in-frame clones and lacks some. The data contain over 1.5 million clones, 98% of them singletons. The germline V gene encodes CDR1 SNHLY and CDR2 FYNNEI. The CDR3 spans 13 residues. V was shortened by 5 bases and J by 2 bases, with 9 bases between the two germline ends. This TCR was recovered from a man younger than 40 in good health. The chain couples TRBV2 to TRBJ1-2; D might be TRBD1 (5 bases). Material: naive CD4+ T cells sorted from blood. Regarding subset: CD45RA+ positively selected. The CDR3 loop reads CASSRDANYGYTF. CDR3 nucleotides: TGTGCCAGCAGTAGGGACGCCAACTATGGCTACACCTTC.